This record concerns one T cell receptor beta chain sequence. The antigen it recognizes is unknown. Per-base quality was not reported, and no clone a single base away is much larger than it. The source of the sample is a study of CD8+CD57+ T cells in acquired aplastic anemia (dated by TCRdb to the late 2010s). About the investigation overall: Extracted DNA from sorted CD4+ and CD8+ cells averaged about 2.9 ug, ranging from about 0.18 to 27.4 ug. A CD8+CD57+ expansion meant a frequency higher than the mean frequency seen in healthy subjects. The investigation overall reported the following: Between patients and healthy controls, no significant difference in CD8+ Simpson's diversity was found (P=0.060). Some 30 CD8+ CDR3 sequences were shared between patients and controls but appeared highly expressed in patients and within their immunodominant clones.

Profiling of TCR beta VDJ combinations and CDR3 sequences used genomic DNA as the template. An Illumina HiSeq 2000 was used for TCR repertoire sequencing. The study's processing was this. Repertoire assessment relied on Simpson's diversity index, CDR3 size and DJ length profiles, and TRBV/TRBJ rearrangement plots. The most abundant DNA sequence in the deep sequencing data was defined as the immunodominant clone. CDR3 amino acid sequences were screened for sharing across subjects and were compared with published repertoires and the VDJdb database. The raw public reads went through TCRdb reprocessing: fastp at Q25, MiXCR clone calling, in-frame beta chains kept. Entries are consolidated by CDR3 protein sequence, retaining the most common genes and DNA. The V and J calls come from TCRdb's annotation, not from the publication. The sample data list 200,000 to 250,000 distinct CDR3 sequences, and roughly 50% of these were observed just once. The ten largest clonotypes hold 20% of the sample.

Flow cytometry had shown CD8+CD57+ cell expansion in the patients selected for sequencing. Every patient had severe acquired aplastic anemia, diagnosed using the International Study of Aplastic Anemia and Agranulocytosis and Camitta criteria. No patient had received any therapy when blood was sampled. In this study, sorted CD4+ and CD8+ T cells from the blood of healthy subjects and of severe aplastic anemia patients had their TCR repertoires deep-sequenced. Patients were enrolled in the USA under clinicaltrials.gov protocols 00001620, 01623167, 00001397, 00071045, 00081523 and 00961064. Ficoll-Paque density gradient centrifugation was used to isolate peripheral blood mononuclear cells. Before DNA extraction, CD4+ and CD8+ T cells were sorted by FACS or by magnetic beads. The V and J ends are trimmed by 0 bases and 10 bases, leaving 9 bases between them. The CDR3 starts with the cysteine, ends with the phenylalanine, and has 11 residues. Solely the CDR3 DNA is kept, with 33 bases framed from the first base. Per the germline V gene, SQVTM is the CDR1 and ANQGSEA is the CDR2.

The chain couples TRBV29-1 to TRBJ1-1, with a tentative D gene TRBD1 over 5 matching bases. The source material was sorted CD4+, CD8+, or CD8+CD57+ T cells (not recorded which) from PBMCs. This receptor was taken from a human donor with aplastic anemia. In nucleotides, the sequence is TGCAGCGTTGAAGATGTTGGGGGAGCTTTCTTT. Its translation is CSVEDVGGAFF.